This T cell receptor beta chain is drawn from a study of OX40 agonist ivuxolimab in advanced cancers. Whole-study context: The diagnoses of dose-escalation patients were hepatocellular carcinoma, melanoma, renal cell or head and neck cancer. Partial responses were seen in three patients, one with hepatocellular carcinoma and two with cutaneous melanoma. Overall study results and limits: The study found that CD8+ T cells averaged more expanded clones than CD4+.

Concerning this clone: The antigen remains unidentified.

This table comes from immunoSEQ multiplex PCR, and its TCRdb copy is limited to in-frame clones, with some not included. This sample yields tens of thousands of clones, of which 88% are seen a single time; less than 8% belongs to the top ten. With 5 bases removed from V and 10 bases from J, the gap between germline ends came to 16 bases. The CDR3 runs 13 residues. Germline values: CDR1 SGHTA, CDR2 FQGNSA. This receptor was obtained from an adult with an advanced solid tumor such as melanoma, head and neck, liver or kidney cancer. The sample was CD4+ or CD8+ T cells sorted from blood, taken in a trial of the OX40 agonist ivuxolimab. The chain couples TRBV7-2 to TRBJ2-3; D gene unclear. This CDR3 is CASSLSPGSPQYF. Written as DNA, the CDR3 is TGTGCCAGCAGCCTGAGTCCCGGATCGCCGCAGTATTTT.